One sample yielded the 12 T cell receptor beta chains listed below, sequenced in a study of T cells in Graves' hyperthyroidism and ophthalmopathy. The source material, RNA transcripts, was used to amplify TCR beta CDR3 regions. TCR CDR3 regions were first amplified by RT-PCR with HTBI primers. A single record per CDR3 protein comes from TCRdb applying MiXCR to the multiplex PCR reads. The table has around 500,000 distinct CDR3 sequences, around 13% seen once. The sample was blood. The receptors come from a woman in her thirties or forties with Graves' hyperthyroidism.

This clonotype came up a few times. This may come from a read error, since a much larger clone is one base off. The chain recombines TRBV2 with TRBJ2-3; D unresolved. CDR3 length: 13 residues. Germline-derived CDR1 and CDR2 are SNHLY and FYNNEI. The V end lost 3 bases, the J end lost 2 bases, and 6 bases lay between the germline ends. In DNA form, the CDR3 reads TGTGCCAGCAGTGAGGATTACACAGATACGCAGTATTTT. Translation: CASSEDYTDTQYF.

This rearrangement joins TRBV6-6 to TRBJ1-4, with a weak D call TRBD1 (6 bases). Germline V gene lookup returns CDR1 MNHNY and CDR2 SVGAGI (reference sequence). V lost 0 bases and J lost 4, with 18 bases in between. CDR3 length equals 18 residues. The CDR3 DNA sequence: TGTGCCAGCAGTTACTCGATAGGGGGAACAGGAAATAATGAAAAACTGTTTTTT. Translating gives CASSYSIGGTGNNEKLFF.

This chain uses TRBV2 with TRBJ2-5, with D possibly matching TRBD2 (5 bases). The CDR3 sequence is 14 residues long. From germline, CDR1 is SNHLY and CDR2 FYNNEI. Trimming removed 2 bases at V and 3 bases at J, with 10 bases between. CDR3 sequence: CASSEQVGKETQYF. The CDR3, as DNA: TGTGCCAGCAGTGAACAAGTCGGGAAAGAGACCCAGTACTTC.

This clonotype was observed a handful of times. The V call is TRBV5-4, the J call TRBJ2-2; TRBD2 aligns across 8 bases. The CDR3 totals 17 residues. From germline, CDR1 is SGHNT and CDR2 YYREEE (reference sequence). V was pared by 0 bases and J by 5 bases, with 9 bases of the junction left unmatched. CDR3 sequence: CASSLESGSLRTGELFF. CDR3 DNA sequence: TGTGCCAGCAGCTTGGAGAGCGGGAGTTTGAGGACCGGGGAGCTGTTTTTT. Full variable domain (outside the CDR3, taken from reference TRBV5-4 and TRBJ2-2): ETGVTQSPTHLIKTRGQQVTLRCSSQSGHNTVSWYQQALGQGPQFIFQYYREEENGRGNFPPRFSGLQFPNYSSELNVNALELDDSALYLCASSLESGSLRTGELFFGEGSRLTVL.

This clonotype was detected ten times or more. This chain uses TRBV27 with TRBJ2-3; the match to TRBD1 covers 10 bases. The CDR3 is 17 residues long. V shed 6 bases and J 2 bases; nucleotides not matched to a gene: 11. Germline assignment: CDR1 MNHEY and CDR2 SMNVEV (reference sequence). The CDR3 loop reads CASSPGQGRLATDTQYF. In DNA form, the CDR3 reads TGTGCCAGCAGCCCGGGACAGGGGAGGCTAGCCACAGATACGCAGTATTTT.

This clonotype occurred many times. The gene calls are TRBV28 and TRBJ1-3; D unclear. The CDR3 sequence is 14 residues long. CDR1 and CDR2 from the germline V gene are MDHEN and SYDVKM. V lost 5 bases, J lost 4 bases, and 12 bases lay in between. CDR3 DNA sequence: TGTGCCAGCAGTCCACTTAAGGCAGGAAACACCATATATTTT. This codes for CASSPLKAGNTIYF.

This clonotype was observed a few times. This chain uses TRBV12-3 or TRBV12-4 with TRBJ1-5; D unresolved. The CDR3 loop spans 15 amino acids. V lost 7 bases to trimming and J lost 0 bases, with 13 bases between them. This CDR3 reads CASTKFPDSNQPQHF. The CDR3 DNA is TGTGCCAGCACTAAATTTCCGGATAGCAATCAGCCCCAGCATTTT.

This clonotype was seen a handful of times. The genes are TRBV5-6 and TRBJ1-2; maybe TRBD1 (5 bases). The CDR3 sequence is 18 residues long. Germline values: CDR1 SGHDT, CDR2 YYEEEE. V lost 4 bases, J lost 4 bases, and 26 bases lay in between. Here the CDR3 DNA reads TGTGCCAGCAGCGCCCGAATAGGACAAATCGATAGACGCTATGGCTACACCTTC. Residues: CASSARIGQIDRRYGYTF.

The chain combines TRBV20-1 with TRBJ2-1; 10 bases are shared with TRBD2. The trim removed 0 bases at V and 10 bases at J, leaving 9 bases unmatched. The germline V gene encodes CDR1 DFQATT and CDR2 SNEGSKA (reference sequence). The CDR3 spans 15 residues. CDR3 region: CSARDPAGGPREQFF. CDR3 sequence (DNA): TGCAGTGCTAGAGATCCAGCGGGAGGGCCTAGGGAGCAGTTCTTC.

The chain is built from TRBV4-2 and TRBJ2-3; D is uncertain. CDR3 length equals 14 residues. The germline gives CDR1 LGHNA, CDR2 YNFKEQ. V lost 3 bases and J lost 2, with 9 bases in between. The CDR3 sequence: CASSQALHTDTQYF. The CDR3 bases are TGTGCCAGCAGCCAGGCCCTCCACACAGATACGCAGTATTTT.

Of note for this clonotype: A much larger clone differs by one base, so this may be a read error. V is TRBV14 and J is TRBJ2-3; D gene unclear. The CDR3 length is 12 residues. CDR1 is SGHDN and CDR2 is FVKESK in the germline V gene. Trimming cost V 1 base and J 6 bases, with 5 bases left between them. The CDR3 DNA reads TGTGCCAGCAGCCAAGGGTGGGATACGCAGTATTTT. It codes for CASSQGWDTQYF. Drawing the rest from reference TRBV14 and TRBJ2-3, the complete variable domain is EAGVTQFPSHSVIEKGQTVTLRCDPISGHDNLYWYRRVMGKEIKFLLHFVKESKQDESGMPNNRFLAERTGGTYSTLKVQPAELEDSGVYFCASSQGWDTQYFGPGTRLTVL.

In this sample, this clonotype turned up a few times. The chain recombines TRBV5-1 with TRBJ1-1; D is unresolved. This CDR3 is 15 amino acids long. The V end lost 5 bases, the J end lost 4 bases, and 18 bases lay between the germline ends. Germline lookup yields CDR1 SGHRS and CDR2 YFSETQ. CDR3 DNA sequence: TGCGCCAGCAGGGATGGTACGAAGGGAGTCACTGAAGCTTTCTTT. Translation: CASRDGTKGVTEAFF.